This passage covers 27 T cell receptor beta chains from one sample sequenced in a study. TCRdb ran MiXCR on the RT-PCR reads and lists one entry per CDR3 protein. Altogether more than 600,000 distinct CDR3 sequences are present, approximately 15% being singletons, with the ten largest covering about 3.6%. Sequencing was done on a sample of memory CD4+ T cells from blood. These receptors were obtained from a female donor in good health, serving as a healthy control.

This clonotype occurred a few times. The V gene is TRBV6-1, the J gene TRBJ1-3, with D hard to call. The V and J ends lost 3 bases and 3 bases respectively, with 6 bases between them. Germline CDR1 MNHNS, CDR2 SASEGT. The CDR3 spans 13 residues. The CDR3 bases are TGTGCCAGCAGTGAGCAGTATGGAAACACCATATATTTT. It specifies CASSEQYGNTIYF.

This clonotype was found many times. This chain links TRBV2 with TRBJ2-3; D uncertain. Trimming removed 6 bases from V and 9 bases from J, with 10 bases in between. The CDR3 length is 11 residues. Germline lookup yields CDR1 SNHLY and CDR2 FYNNEI. CDR3 amino acids: CASRPEVTQYF. The CDR3 region has the DNA TGTGCCAGCAGGCCCGAGGTGACGCAGTATTTT.

V usage is TRBV11-2 and J usage is TRBJ2-3, with D uncertain. Germline CDR1 reads SGHAT; CDR2 reads FQNNGV. There are 16 residues in the CDR3. V gave up 5 bases and J gave up 2 bases, with 17 bases separating them. CDR3 DNA sequence: TGTGCCAGCAGCCCCCAAGGGCGGCTAAACACAGATACGCAGTATTTT. This codes for CASSPQGRLNTDTQYF.

This clonotype was seen at least ten times. This chain connects TRBV7-2 to TRBJ2-5; 11 positions match TRBD2. This CDR3 spans 17 amino acids. V was pared by 1 base and J by 5 bases, with 9 bases of the junction left unmatched. From germline, CDR1 is SGHTA and CDR2 FQGNSA. In DNA, the CDR3 is TGTGCCAGCAGCTTAGGATTTCTAGCGGGAGGTGGTGAGACCCAGTACTTC. As protein: CASSLGFLAGGGETQYF.

The chain combines TRBV30 with TRBJ1-1, with D possibly TRBD1 on 6 matching bases. Trimming removed 0 bases at V and 5 bases at J, with 13 bases between. This CDR3 region has 14 residues. The V gene's germline CDR1 is GTSNPN and CDR2 SVGIG (reference sequence). The CDR3 DNA follows: TGTGCCTGGAGTGTAATAGGCCAGGGGACTGAAGCTTTCTTT. It is translated as CAWSVIGQGTEAFF.

This clonotype has at least ten counts. The V call is TRBV4-3, the J call TRBJ2-7; 8 bases map to TRBD1. This CDR3 is 14 amino acids long. In germline, CDR1 is LGHNA, CDR2 YSLEER. J was trimmed by 6 bases and V by 0 bases; bases with no gene match: 4. In DNA, the CDR3 is TGCGCCAGCAGCCAAGAGACAGGGGAGCGCGAGCAGTACTTC. This sequence encodes CASSQETGEREQYF.

This clonotype was seen more than once but under ten times. The rearrangement links TRBV6-1 to TRBJ1-6; 7 positions agree with TRBD1. Germline-derived CDR1 and CDR2 are MNHNS and SASEGT. V shed 7 bases and J 5 bases; nucleotides not matched to a gene: 5. The CDR3 has 14 residues. CDR3 bases: TGTGCCAGCACAGACAGGGTCAATAATTCACCCCTCCACTTT. This translates into CASTDRVNNSPLHF.

In its sample, this clonotype was seen many times. The chain couples TRBV20-1 to TRBJ2-1; possibly TRBD2 for D (6 bases). CDR3 length: 18 residues. CDR1 is DFQATT and CDR2 is SNEGSKA in the germline V gene (reference sequence). V was shortened by 4 bases and J by 9 bases, with 31 bases between the two germline ends. This CDR3 reads CSAKPGLSGGRSASEQFF. The CDR3 DNA reads as TGCAGTGCTAAACCAGGACTATCCGGCGGTAGATCGGCAAGTGAGCAGTTCTTC.

The chain links TRBV4-1 to TRBJ1-6; maybe TRBD1 (5 bases). CDR1 and CDR2 from the germline V gene are MGHRA and YSYEKL. Trimming took 1 base from V and 4 from J, leaving 17 bases between them. CDR3 length: 18 amino acids. This chain's CDR3 is CASSQVSSGGGYNSPLHF. The CDR3, as DNA: TGCGCCAGCAGCCAAGTTTCTAGTGGGGGGGGATATAATTCACCCCTCCACTTT.

This clonotype has only a few counts. The chain has TRBV7-6 and TRBJ1-4; perhaps TRBD1 as D (5 bases). Germline V lookup: CDR1 SGHVS, CDR2 FNYEAQ. Between the trimmed V and J ends, which lost 5 bases and 8 bases, there was a span of 18 bases. This CDR3 spans 15 amino acids. CDR3 bases: TGTGCCAGCAGCAAAATGGGAGGGGAGGGGGAAAAACTGTTTTTT. Protein product: CASSKMGGEGEKLFF.

In the case of this clonotype: An end of the junction does not agree with germline; a read error may underlie this. This chain uses TRBV7-2 with TRBJ2-3, with D unclear. The V gene's germline CDR1 is SGHTA and CDR2 FQGNSA. This CDR3 is built from 11 residues. CDR3: CSSSSGDTQYF. The CDR3 DNA reads TGTTCCAGCAGCTCCGGGGATACGCAGTATTTT.

In its sample, this clonotype was seen a few times. The rearrangement links TRBV5-4 to TRBJ2-7; D call uncertain. V lost 2 bases to trimming and J lost 4 bases, with 7 bases between them. Germline CDR1 reads SGHNT; CDR2 reads YYREEE (reference sequence). The length of the CDR3 is 12 residues. As DNA, the CDR3 is TGTGCCAGCAGCTTCGGCGATTACGAGCAGTACTTC. Translating it yields CASSFGDYEQYF.

The V gene is TRBV3-1, the J gene TRBJ2-1; D is uncertain. The CDR3 is 16 residues long. The V end lost 4 bases, the J end lost 7 bases, and 20 bases lay between the germline ends. Germline V gene lookup returns CDR1 LGHDT and CDR2 YNNKEL (reference sequence). The DNA for the CDR3 is TGTGCCAGCAGCCCGCCGGTGGTGGGGAATATGAATGAGCAGTTCTTC. Residues: CASSPPVVGNMNEQFF.

The V gene is TRBV7-2, the J gene TRBJ1-5; D call uncertain. The germline CDR1 and CDR2 sequences are SGHTA and FQGNSA. V dropped 1 base and J dropped 3 bases, with 7 bases sitting between them. This CDR3 contains 14 residues. CDR3 loop: CASSLDFINQPQHF. The CDR3 DNA follows: TGTGCCAGCAGCTTAGATTTTATCAATCAGCCCCAGCATTTT.

This clonotype was detected many times. V and J are TRBV12-3 or TRBV12-4 and TRBJ2-3; TRBD2 agrees at 7 bases. This CDR3 comprises 14 residues. V was clipped by 8 bases and J by 1 base; unmatched bases: 6. Written as DNA, the CDR3 is TGTGCCAGCCTCGGGGGAGGGCGCACAGATACGCAGTATTTT. Amino acids: CASLGGGRTDTQYF.

The V gene is TRBV7-2, the J gene TRBJ2-3; 7 bases align to TRBD1. After removal of 5 bases from V and 5 bases from J, the junction contained 7 bases not matched to a gene. Germline V gene data show CDR1 as SGHTA and CDR2 as FQGNSA. The CDR3 totals 14 residues. The CDR3 spells CASSDRVGRDTQYF. CDR3 sequence (DNA): TGTGCCAGCAGCGACAGGGTAGGGAGAGATACGCAGTATTTT.

The rearrangement joins TRBV7-8 to TRBJ2-2, with 7 bases that match TRBD2. The V gene's germline CDR1 is SGHVS and CDR2 FQNEAQ. The CDR3 consists of 19 residues. The V gene end was trimmed by 3 bases and the J gene end by 0 bases; junction bases not matched to a gene: 13. The CDR3: CASSFKILRETSNTGELFF. DNA of the CDR3: TGTGCCAGCAGCTTTAAGATCTTGCGGGAGACCTCGAACACCGGGGAGCTGTTTTTT.

This clonotype has only a few counts. The chain is built from TRBV27 and TRBJ2-6, with D uncertain. The CDR3 covers 14 residues. Trimming left V 7 bases short and J 3 bases short, with 10 bases between. CDR1 MNHEY and CDR2 SMNVEV come from the germline V gene (reference sequence). The CDR3 DNA follows: TGTGCCAGCACGACGTTCTATGGGGCCAACGTCCTGACTTTC. Encoded protein: CASTTFYGANVLTF.

CDR3 protein: CASSQRGANTGELFF. Written as DNA, the CDR3 is TGTGCCAGCAGCCAACGCGGGGCGAACACCGGGGAGCTGTTTTTT. This chain uses TRBV3-1 with TRBJ2-2, with a weak D call TRBD2 (6 bases). Germline lookup yields CDR1 LGHDT and CDR2 YNNKEL (reference sequence). Trimming took 2 bases from V and 0 from J, leaving 7 bases between them. The CDR3 sequence is 15 residues long.

This chain connects TRBV20-1 to TRBJ1-1; D ambiguous. CDR1 is DFQATT, CDR2 SNEGSKA, per germline (reference sequence). The V end lost 4 bases, the J end lost 7 bases, and 16 bases lay between the germline ends. The CDR3 loop spans 13 amino acids. In DNA, the CDR3 is TGCAGTGCTACATCTTCCCGTTTGCTTGAAGCTTTCTTT. Encoded protein: CSATSSRLLEAFF.

This clonotype was seen repeatedly, ten times or more. The chain recombines TRBV29-1 with TRBJ1-1, with 7 positions matching TRBD1. Germline-derived CDR1 and CDR2 are SQVTM and ANQGSEA. The CDR3 consists of 13 residues. The V gene end was trimmed by 8 bases and the J gene end by 3 bases; junction bases not matched to a gene: 9. CDR3 in DNA: TGCAGCTCCAGCGGGCAGGGGGACACTGAAGCTTTCTTT. This encodes CSSSGQGDTEAFF.

The chain uses TRBV20-1 and TRBJ2-2; D is perhaps TRBD1 or TRBD2 (5 bases each). The CDR3 is 15 residues long. Trimming cost V 0 bases and J 3 bases, with 11 bases left between them. CDR1 and CDR2 from the germline V gene are DFQATT and SNEGSKA (reference sequence). CDR3 bases: TGCAGTGCTAGAGATGGGGACCCTGACACCGGGGAGCTGTTTTTT. Translated: CSARDGDPDTGELFF.

The chain recombines TRBV28 with TRBJ2-7, with TRBD2 identical over 13 bases. The germline gives CDR1 MDHEN, CDR2 SYDVKM. The CDR3 covers 12 residues. J gave up 7 bases and V 8 bases, and 2 bases lay outside the gene matches. CDR3 protein: CASGLAGEEQYF. CDR3 in DNA: TGTGCCAGCGGACTAGCGGGAGAGGAGCAGTACTTC.

This clonotype was found many times. The gene calls are TRBV20-1 and TRBJ2-3; D is unclear. Looked up from germline, CDR1 is DFQATT and CDR2 is SNEGSKA (reference sequence). Trimming shortened V by 7 bases and J by 4 bases, and 15 bases separated the two germline ends. The CDR3 consists of 13 residues. This chain's CDR3 is CSVWLTTPDTQYF. The DNA for the CDR3 is TGCAGTGTATGGCTCACAACGCCAGATACGCAGTATTTT.

This chain links TRBV5-4 with TRBJ1-1; D is unclear. This CDR3 contains 14 residues. Trimming took off 2 bases at V and 8 bases at J, with 16 bases between the two ends. The germline V gene has CDR1 SGHNT and CDR2 YYREEE (reference sequence). The CDR3 protein is CASSLPGPKTEAFF. Here the CDR3 DNA reads TGTGCCAGCAGCTTACCGGGCCCCAAGACCGAAGCTTTCTTT.

This chain joins TRBV24-1 and TRBJ2-7; D may be TRBD2 (5 bases). Trimming stripped 6 bases from V and 10 bases from J, with 15 bases between. This CDR3 is 12 amino acids long. Germline values: CDR1 KGHDR, CDR2 SFDVKD. CDR3 bases: TGTGCCACCAGTTACCCCGGAGAGGGCCAGTACTTC. Encoded protein: CATSYPGEGQYF.

The chain is built from TRBV29-1 and TRBJ1-1; maybe TRBD1 (6 bases). CDR1 is SQVTM, CDR2 ANQGSEA, per germline. V dropped 4 bases and J dropped 6 bases, with 15 bases sitting between them. The CDR3 covers 13 residues. The CDR3: CSVAQGPGAEAFF. As DNA, the CDR3 is TGCAGCGTTGCACAGGGCCCTGGTGCTGAAGCTTTCTTT.